This T cell receptor beta chain is drawn from a study of blood T cell repertoires in COVID-19. Participants' own reports of clinical history determined their cohort assignment. Recovered participants had two consecutive negative NP/OP PCR tests, healthcare professional clearance, or symptom resolution. The CDR3 has 17 amino acids. Looked up from germline, CDR1 is SGDLS and CDR2 is YYNGEE. V was trimmed by 0 bases and J by 6 bases, leaving 18 bases between them. Here immunoSEQ multiplex PCR was the method, and the copy in TCRdb shows in-frame clones only, minus some. The table lists 300,000 to 450,000 clones, approximately 92% of them singletons.

Sequencing was done on a sample of PBMCs or T cells enriched from blood (not recorded which). The chain couples TRBV9 to TRBJ2-2, with D possibly being TRBD1 (7 bases). The receptor's source is a man between 18 and 35 years old who had recovered from COVID-19. The CDR3 bases are TGTGCCAGCAGCGTAGCTATAAGACAGGGAGGCGCCGGGGAGCTGTTTTTT. As protein: CASSVAIRQGGAGELFF.